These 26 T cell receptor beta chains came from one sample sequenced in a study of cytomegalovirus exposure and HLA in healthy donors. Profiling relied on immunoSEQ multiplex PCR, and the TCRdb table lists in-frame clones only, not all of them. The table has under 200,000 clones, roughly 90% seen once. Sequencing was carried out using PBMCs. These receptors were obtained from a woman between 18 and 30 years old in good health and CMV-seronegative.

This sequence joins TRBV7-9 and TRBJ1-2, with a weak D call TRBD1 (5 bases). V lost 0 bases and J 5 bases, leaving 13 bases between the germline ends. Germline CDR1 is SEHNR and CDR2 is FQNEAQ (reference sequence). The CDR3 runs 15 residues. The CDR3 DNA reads TGTGCCAGCAGCTTAGCGCAAGGGGCCCCTTATGGCTACACCTTC. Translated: CASSLAQGAPYGYTF.

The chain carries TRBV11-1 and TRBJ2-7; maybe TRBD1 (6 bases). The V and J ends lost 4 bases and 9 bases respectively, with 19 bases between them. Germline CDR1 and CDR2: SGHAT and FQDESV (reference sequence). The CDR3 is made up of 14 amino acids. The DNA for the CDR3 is TGTGCCAGCAGCTACAGTACTACAGGGTGGGGGCAGTACTTC. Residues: CASSYSTTGWGQYF. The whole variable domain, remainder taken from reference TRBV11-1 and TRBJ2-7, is EAEVAQSPRYKITEKSQAVAFWCDPISGHATLYWYRQILGQGPELLVQFQDESVVDDSQLPKDRFSAERLKGVDSTLKIQPAELGDSAMYLCASSYSTTGWGQYFGPGTRLTVT.

The CDR3 protein is CASSALYPKNIQYF. Written as DNA, the CDR3 is TGTGCCAGCAGTGCGCTATACCCCAAAAACATTCAGTACTTC. The chain is built from TRBV6-1 and TRBJ2-4; D remains ambiguous. The CDR3 contains 14 residues. Germline lookup yields CDR1 MNHNS and CDR2 SASEGT. Trimming removed 4 bases from V and 2 bases from J, with 9 bases in between.

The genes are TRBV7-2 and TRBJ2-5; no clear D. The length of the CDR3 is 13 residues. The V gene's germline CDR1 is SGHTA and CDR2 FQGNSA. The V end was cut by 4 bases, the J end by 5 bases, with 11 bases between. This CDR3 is CASSWRVYETQYF. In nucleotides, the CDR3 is TGTGCCAGCAGCTGGAGAGTCTACGAGACCCAGTACTTC.

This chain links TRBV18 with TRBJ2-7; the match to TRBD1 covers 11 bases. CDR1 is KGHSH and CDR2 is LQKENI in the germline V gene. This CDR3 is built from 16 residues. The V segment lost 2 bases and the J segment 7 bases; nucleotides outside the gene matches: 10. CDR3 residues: CASSPMTGQGDGEQYF. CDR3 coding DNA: TGTGCCAGCTCACCAATGACGGGACAGGGGGACGGAGAGCAGTACTTC.

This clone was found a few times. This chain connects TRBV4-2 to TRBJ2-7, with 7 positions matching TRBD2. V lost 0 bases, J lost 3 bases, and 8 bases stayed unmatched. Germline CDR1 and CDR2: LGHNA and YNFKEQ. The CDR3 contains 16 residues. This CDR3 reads CASSQDMASGFYEQYF. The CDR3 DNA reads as TGTGCCAGCAGCCAAGATATGGCTAGCGGCTTCTACGAGCAGTACTTC.

CDR3 sequence: CASSHHSGTGQHF. CDR3 coding DNA: TGCGCCAGCAGCCATCATTCAGGGACTGGCCAGCATTTT. This chain connects TRBV4-1 to TRBJ1-5, with D maybe TRBD1 (5 bases). The CDR3 spans 13 residues. V gave up 3 bases and J gave up 12 bases, with 15 bases separating them. In germline, CDR1 is MGHRA, CDR2 YSYEKL.

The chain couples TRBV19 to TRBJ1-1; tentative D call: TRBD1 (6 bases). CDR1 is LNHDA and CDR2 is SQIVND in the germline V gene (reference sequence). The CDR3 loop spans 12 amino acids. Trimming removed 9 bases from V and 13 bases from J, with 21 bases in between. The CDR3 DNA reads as TGTGCCAGCCAACCGGGACACTCCCGAGTTTTCTTT. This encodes CASQPGHSRVFF. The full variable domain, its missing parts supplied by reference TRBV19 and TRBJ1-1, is DGGITQSPKYLFRKEGQNVTLSCEQNLNHDAMYWYRQDPGQGLRLIYYSQIVNDFQKGDIAEGYSVSREKKESFPLTVTSAQKNPTAFYLCASQPGHSRVFFGQGTRLTVV.

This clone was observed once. CDR3 residues: CASSISGGEGGKNIQYF. For the CDR3, the DNA is TGTGCCAGTAGTATATCGGGAGGGGAGGGAGGAAAAAACATTCAGTACTTC. V usage is TRBV19 and J usage is TRBJ2-4, with 8 bases fitting TRBD2. The CDR3 covers 17 residues. The germline V gene has CDR1 LNHDA and CDR2 SQIVND (reference sequence). The V segment lost 2 bases and the J segment 4 bases; nucleotides outside the gene matches: 10.

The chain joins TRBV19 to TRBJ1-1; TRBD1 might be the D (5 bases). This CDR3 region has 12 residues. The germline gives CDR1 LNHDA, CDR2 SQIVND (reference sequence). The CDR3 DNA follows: TGTGCGCCAGTCCAGGGAAACACTGAAGCTTTCTTT. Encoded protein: CAPVQGNTEAFF. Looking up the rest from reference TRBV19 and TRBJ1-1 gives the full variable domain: DGGITQSPKYLFRKEGQNVTLSCEQNLNHDAMYWYRQDPGQGLRLIYYSQIVNDFQKGDIAEGYSVSREKKESFPLTVTSAQKNPTAFYLCAPVQGNTEAFFGQGTRLTVV.

The CDR3 bases are TGCGCCAGCAGCCTTCTACAGGCTTCCTACGAGCAGTACTTC. This sequence encodes CASSLLQASYEQYF. The chain recombines TRBV4-1 with TRBJ2-7; D possibly corresponds to TRBD1 (5 bases). Germline CDR1 and CDR2: MGHRA and YSYEKL. Trimming pared 4 bases from V and 1 base from J, leaving 11 bases between. This CDR3 is 14 amino acids long.

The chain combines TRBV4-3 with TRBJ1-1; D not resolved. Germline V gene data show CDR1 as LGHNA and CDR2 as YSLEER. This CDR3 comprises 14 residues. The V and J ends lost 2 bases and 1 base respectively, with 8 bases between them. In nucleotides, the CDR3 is TGCGCCAGCAGCCAAAAGGTAGCGAACACTGAAGCTTTCTTT. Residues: CASSQKVANTEAFF.

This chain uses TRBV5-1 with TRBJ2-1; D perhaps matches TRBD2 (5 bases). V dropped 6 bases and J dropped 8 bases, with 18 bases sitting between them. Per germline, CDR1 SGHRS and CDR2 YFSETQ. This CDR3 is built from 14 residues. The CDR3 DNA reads TGCGCCAGCAAATTACTAGGTGGAGTTGATGAGCAGTTCTTC. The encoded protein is CASKLLGGVDEQFF. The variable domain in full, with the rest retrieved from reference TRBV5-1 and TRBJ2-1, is KAGVTQTPRYLIKTRGQQVTLSCSPISGHRSVSWYQQTPGQGLQFLFEYFSETQRNKGNFPGRFSGRQFSNSRSEMNVSTLELGDSALYLCASKLLGGVDEQFFGPGTRLTVL.

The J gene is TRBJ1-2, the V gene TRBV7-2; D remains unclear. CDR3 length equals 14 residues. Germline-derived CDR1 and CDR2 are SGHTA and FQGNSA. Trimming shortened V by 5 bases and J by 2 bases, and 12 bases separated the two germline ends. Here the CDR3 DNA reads TGTGCCAGCAGCACACCAAACCCAAACTATGGCTACACCTTC. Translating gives CASSTPNPNYGYTF.

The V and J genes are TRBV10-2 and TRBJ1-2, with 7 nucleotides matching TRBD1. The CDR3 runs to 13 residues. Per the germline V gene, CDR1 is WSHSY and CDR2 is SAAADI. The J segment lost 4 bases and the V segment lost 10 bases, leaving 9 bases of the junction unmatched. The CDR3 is CAITKQGTYGYTF. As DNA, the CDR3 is TGCGCCATCACGAAACAGGGGACCTATGGCTACACCTTC.

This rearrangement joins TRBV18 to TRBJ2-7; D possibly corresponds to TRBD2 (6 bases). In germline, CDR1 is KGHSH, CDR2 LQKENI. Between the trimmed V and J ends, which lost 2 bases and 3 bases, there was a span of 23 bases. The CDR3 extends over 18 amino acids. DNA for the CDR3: TGTGCCAGCTCACCAGGTAAAATTCGGCGGGGCCAATTCTACGAGCAGTACTTC. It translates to CASSPGKIRRGQFYEQYF.

Here the CDR3 reads CASSAGLLFAGEQFF. CDR3 DNA: TGTGCCAGCTCCGCGGGACTCCTTTTTGCGGGTGAGCAGTTCTTC. The chain recombines TRBV18 with TRBJ2-1; D may be TRBD2 (6 bases). The length of the CDR3 is 15 residues. Germline CDR1 is KGHSH and CDR2 is LQKENI. Trimming took 6 bases from V and 9 from J, leaving 21 bases between them.

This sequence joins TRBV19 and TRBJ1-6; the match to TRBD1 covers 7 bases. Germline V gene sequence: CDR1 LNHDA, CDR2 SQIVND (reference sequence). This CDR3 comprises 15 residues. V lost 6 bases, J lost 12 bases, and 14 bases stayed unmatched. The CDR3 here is CASRASVQGTGPLHF. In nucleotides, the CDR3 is TGTGCCAGTAGAGCCTCCGTACAGGGGACCGGACCCCTCCACTTT.

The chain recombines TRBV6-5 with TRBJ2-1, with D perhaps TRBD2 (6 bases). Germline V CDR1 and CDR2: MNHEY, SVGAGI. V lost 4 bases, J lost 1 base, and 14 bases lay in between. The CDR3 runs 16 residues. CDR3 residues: CASSSLLRGSYNEQFF. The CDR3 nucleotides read TGTGCCAGCAGTTCCCTCCTCCGGGGGTCCTACAATGAGCAGTTCTTC.

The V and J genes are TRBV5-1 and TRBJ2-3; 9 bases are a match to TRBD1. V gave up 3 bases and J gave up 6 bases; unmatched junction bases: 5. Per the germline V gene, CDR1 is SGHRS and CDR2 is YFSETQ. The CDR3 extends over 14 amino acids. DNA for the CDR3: TGCGCCAGCAGCTCCGGACAGGGGTATGATACGCAGTATTTT. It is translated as CASSSGQGYDTQYF. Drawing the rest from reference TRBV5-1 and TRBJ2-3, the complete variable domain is KAGVTQTPRYLIKTRGQQVTLSCSPISGHRSVSWYQQTPGQGLQFLFEYFSETQRNKGNFPGRFSGRQFSNSRSEMNVSTLELGDSALYLCASSSGQGYDTQYFGPGTRLTVL.

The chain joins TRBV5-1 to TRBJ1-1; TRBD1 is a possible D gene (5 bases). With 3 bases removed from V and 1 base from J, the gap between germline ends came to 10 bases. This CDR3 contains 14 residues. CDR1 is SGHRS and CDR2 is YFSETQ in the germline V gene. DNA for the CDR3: TGCGCCAGCAGCTATGGGACTGGGAACACTGAAGCTTTCTTT. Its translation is CASSYGTGNTEAFF.

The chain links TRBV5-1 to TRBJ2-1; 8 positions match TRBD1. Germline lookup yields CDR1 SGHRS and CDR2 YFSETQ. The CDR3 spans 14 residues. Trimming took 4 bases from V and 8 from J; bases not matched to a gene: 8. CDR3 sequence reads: CASSAPTGDHEQFF. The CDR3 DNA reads TGCGCCAGCAGCGCCCCGACAGGGGACCATGAGCAGTTCTTC.

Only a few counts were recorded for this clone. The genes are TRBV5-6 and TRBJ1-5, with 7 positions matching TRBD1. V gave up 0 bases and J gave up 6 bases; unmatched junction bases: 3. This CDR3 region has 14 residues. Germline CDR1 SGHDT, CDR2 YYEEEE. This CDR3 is CASSLGQGSQPQHF. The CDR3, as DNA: TGTGCCAGCAGCTTGGGACAGGGAAGTCAGCCCCAGCATTTT.

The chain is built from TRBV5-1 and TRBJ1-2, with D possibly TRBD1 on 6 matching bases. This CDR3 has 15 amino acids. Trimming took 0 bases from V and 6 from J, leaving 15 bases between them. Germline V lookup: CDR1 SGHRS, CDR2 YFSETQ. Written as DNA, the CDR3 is TGCGCCAGCAGCTTGGCCGGGACATCCTCTAATGGCTACACCTTC. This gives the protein CASSLAGTSSNGYTF. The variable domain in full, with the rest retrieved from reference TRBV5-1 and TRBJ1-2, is KAGVTQTPRYLIKTRGQQVTLSCSPISGHRSVSWYQQTPGQGLQFLFEYFSETQRNKGNFPGRFSGRQFSNSRSEMNVSTLELGDSALYLCASSLAGTSSNGYTFGSGTRLTVV.

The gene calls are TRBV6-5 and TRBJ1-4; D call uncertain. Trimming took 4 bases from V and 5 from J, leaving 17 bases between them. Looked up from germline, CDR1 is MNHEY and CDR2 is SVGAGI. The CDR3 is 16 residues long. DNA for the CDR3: TGTGCCAGCAGTTGGTCGGAAGGTAGCCTAAATGAAAAACTGTTTTTT. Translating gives CASSWSEGSLNEKLFF.

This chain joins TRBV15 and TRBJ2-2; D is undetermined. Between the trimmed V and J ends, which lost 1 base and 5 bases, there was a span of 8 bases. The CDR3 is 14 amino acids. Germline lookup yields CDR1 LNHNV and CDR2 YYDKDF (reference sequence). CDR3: CATSRGGGTGELFF. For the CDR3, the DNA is TGTGCCACCAGCAGAGGCGGTGGAACCGGGGAGCTGTTTTTT.